This entry lists 26 T cell receptor beta chains sequenced from one sample in a study of T cell responses to AZD1222 COVID-19 vaccine. Measured with immunoSEQ multiplex PCR; TCRdb has only the in-frame clones, and not every one. The sample has roughly 130,000 clones, 94% seen once; the top ten hold around 7%. The sequenced sample was peripheral blood, obtained on day 0 of AZD1222 vaccination. The receptors here all came from an adult in good health.

Of note for this clone: The same CDR3 can be traced to other DNA sequences in this sample. The J gene is TRBJ2-7, the V gene TRBV3-1 (or the pseudogene TRBV3-2); D possibly corresponds to TRBD1 (6 bases). The germline CDR1 and CDR2 sequences are LGHDT and YNNKEL (reference sequence). This CDR3 has 15 amino acids. The V and J ends lost 1 base and 1 base respectively, with 11 bases between them. In DNA, the CDR3 is TGTGCCAGCAGCCAAGCCCCAGGACAGTCCTACGAGCAGTACTTC. Translation: CASSQAPGQSYEQYF.

The chain uses TRBV7-2 and TRBJ2-1, with D maybe TRBD2 (5 bases). The CDR3 loop spans 16 amino acids. Germline CDR1 is SGHTA and CDR2 is FQGNSA. Trimming took 1 base from V and 1 from J, leaving 11 bases between them. The CDR3 sequence is CASSLGDYRSYNEQFF. CDR3 in DNA: TGTGCCAGCAGCTTAGGAGACTATCGTTCCTACAATGAGCAGTTCTTC.

The chain is built from TRBV19 and TRBJ1-4, with D unresolved. Germline V gene lookup returns CDR1 LNHDA and CDR2 SQIVND (reference sequence). The CDR3 totals 15 residues. V was clipped by 3 bases and J by 0 bases, with 8 bases between them. The CDR3 loop is CASSILFATNEKLFF. Here the CDR3 DNA reads TGTGCCAGTAGTATTCTGTTTGCAACTAATGAAAAACTGTTTTTT.

This chain links TRBV5-8 with TRBJ2-5, with 13 positions matching TRBD2. V lost 4 bases, J lost 2 bases, and 5 bases stayed unmatched. CDR3 length: 16 amino acids. The germline V gene encodes CDR1 SGHTS and CDR2 YDEGEE. In DNA, the CDR3 is TGTGCCAGCAGCCCGGGACTAGCGGGAACTCAAGAGACCCAGTACTTC. Amino acids: CASSPGLAGTQETQYF.

This chain connects TRBV10-1 to TRBJ1-2; 8 bases map to TRBD1. Germline V gene data show CDR1 as WNHNN and CDR2 as SYGVQD (reference sequence). The CDR3 consists of 17 residues. The V and J ends lost 6 bases and 6 bases, in that order; junction bases with no gene match: 18. As DNA, the CDR3 is TGCGCCAGCAGCGGATTAAACAGGGGGGCCCCAGTACATGGCTACACCTTC. Translation: CASSGLNRGAPVHGYTF.

The table lists this clone with a few counts. The rearrangement links TRBV4-1 to TRBJ2-1; the D is unclear. The ends were cut back, 3 bases at V and 0 bases at J, with 24 bases in the middle. The germline V gene encodes CDR1 MGHRA and CDR2 YSYEKL. This CDR3 has 20 residues. CDR3 sequence: CASSQVITAFQVSSYNEQFF. The CDR3 DNA reads as TGCGCCAGCAGCCAGGTAATCACAGCATTCCAGGTTAGCTCCTACAATGAGCAGTTCTTC.

The gene calls are TRBV7-2 and TRBJ2-1; no definite D call. The CDR3 extends over 15 amino acids. Germline V lookup: CDR1 SGHTA, CDR2 FQGNSA. Deletions cut 5 bases from V and 0 bases from J, with 11 bases between. CDR3 amino acids: CASSQWKGSYNEQFF. The CDR3, as DNA: TGTGCCAGCAGCCAATGGAAGGGCTCCTACAATGAGCAGTTCTTC.

The chain uses TRBV2 and TRBJ1-2; D perhaps matches TRBD1 (5 bases). Per germline, CDR1 SNHLY and CDR2 FYNNEI. The CDR3 is 15 amino acids. V dropped 3 bases and J dropped 4 bases, with 15 bases sitting between them. CDR3 sequence reads: CASSDPRVDGYGYTF. DNA for the CDR3: TGTGCCAGCAGTGATCCCAGGGTAGACGGCTATGGCTACACCTTC.

The count of this clone is one. This chain uses TRBV19 with TRBJ1-4, with 10 bases identical to TRBD1. The CDR3 sequence is 15 residues long. Germline assignment: CDR1 LNHDA and CDR2 SQIVND (reference sequence). The trim removed 5 bases at V and 8 bases at J, leaving 8 bases unmatched. The DNA for the CDR3 is TGTGCCAGTAGTCGAATGACAGGGGGCAGAGAAAAACTGTTTTTT. Translated, it gives CASSRMTGGREKLFF.

This chain joins TRBV5-1 and TRBJ1-1; D unresolved. The CDR3 is 15 amino acids. Deletions cut 0 bases from V and 0 bases from J, with 9 bases between. CDR1 SGHRS and CDR2 YFSETQ come from the germline V gene. CDR3 bases: TGCGCCAGCAGCTTGGTCCCGGGGATGAACACTGAAGCTTTCTTT. Amino acid sequence: CASSLVPGMNTEAFF.

The chain is built from TRBV28 and TRBJ2-2; 7 nucleotides line up with TRBD1. V shed 6 bases and J 1 base; nucleotides not matched to a gene: 5. Germline CDR1 is MDHEN and CDR2 is SYDVKM. The CDR3 totals 15 residues. CDR3 protein: CASRSGQLNTGELFF. The CDR3 DNA reads as TGTGCCAGCAGATCGGGACAGCTGAACACCGGGGAGCTGTTTTTT.

V usage is TRBV30 and J usage is TRBJ1-2; D is unclear. V was trimmed by 0 bases and J by 4 bases, leaving 12 bases between them. This CDR3 has 14 residues. Germline lookup yields CDR1 GTSNPN and CDR2 SVGIG (reference sequence). For the CDR3, the DNA is TGTGCCTGGAGTGTAAGCGTTGGGGTCTATGGCTACACCTTC. It translates to CAWSVSVGVYGYTF.

This clone was seen a handful of times. The V and J genes are TRBV11-3 and TRBJ1-1; a weak D match, TRBD1 (5 bases). Trimming pared 5 bases from V and 2 bases from J, leaving 12 bases between. Germline V gives CDR1 SGHNT, CDR2 YENEEA. The CDR3 is made up of 14 amino acids. CDR3 nucleotides: TGTGCCAGCAGCCGAGGGCAGGGTAACACTGAAGCTTTCTTT. Protein product: CASSRGQGNTEAFF.

The chain couples TRBV3-1 (or the pseudogene TRBV3-2) to TRBJ2-7; D gene unclear. Trimming removed 5 bases from V and 1 base from J, with 6 bases in between. Germline assignment: CDR1 LGHDT and CDR2 YNNKEL (reference sequence). This CDR3 is 12 amino acids long. The DNA of the CDR3 is TGTGCCAGCAGCGTGGTGTCCTACGAGCAGTACTTC. Translation gives CASSVVSYEQYF.

This clone was detected once. This rearrangement joins TRBV6-5 to TRBJ1-1; TRBD1 might be the D (5 bases). The CDR3 is 14 residues long. Trimming removed 8 bases at V and 4 bases at J, with 17 bases between. Per germline, CDR1 MNHEY and CDR2 SVGAGI. The CDR3 DNA is TGTGCCAGCGGGCTGGGGTGGGGGTTCACTGAAGCTTTCTTT. It is translated as CASGLGWGFTEAFF.

This chain joins TRBV2 and TRBJ1-6, with 9 nucleotides matching TRBD1. There are 15 residues in the CDR3. The germline CDR1 and CDR2 sequences are SNHLY and FYNNEI. Trimming took 6 bases from V and 7 from J; bases not matched to a gene: 7. CDR3 bases: TGTGCCAGCAGAAACAGGGGGCTGGGGAATTCACCCCTCCACTTT. Residues: CASRNRGLGNSPLHF.

V and J are TRBV7-2 and TRBJ2-3, with a weak D call TRBD2 (5 bases). The germline gives CDR1 SGHTA, CDR2 FQGNSA. Trimming removed 4 bases at V and 8 bases at J, with 10 bases between. This CDR3 spans 12 amino acids. This CDR3 reads CASSSIASTQYF. The CDR3 region has the DNA TGTGCCAGCAGCTCCATAGCGAGTACGCAGTATTTT.

This clone has just one count. The V call is TRBV4-3, the J call TRBJ2-1, with D hard to call. The length of the CDR3 is 15 residues. Germline-derived CDR1 and CDR2 are LGHNA and YSLEER. Trimming cost V 0 bases and J 5 bases, with 11 bases left between them. As DNA, the CDR3 is TGCGCCAGCAGCCAAGAGGGCAGGTTGAACAATGAGCAGTTCTTC. Its translation: CASSQEGRLNNEQFF.

CDR3 sequence (DNA): TGTGCCAGTAGTATAGGTGTTGCGACCTACGAGCAGTACTTC. Protein sequence: CASSIGVATYEQYF. This rearrangement joins TRBV19 to TRBJ2-7, with unresolved D. The CDR3 extends over 14 amino acids. Germline lookup yields CDR1 LNHDA and CDR2 SQIVND (reference sequence). Trimming removed 1 base from V and 2 bases from J, with 9 bases in between.

The CDR3 spells CASMDRGLTDTQYF. CDR3 DNA sequence: TGTGCCAGTATGGACAGGGGGCTCACAGATACGCAGTATTTT. The V call is TRBV19, the J call TRBJ2-3; 11 positions match TRBD1. With V trimmed by 7 bases and J by 2 bases, 2 bases remained unmatched. Germline CDR1 LNHDA, CDR2 SQIVND (reference sequence). The CDR3 contains 14 residues.

The chain couples TRBV2 to TRBJ2-5; D is undetermined. CDR1 SNHLY and CDR2 FYNNEI come from the germline V gene. The CDR3 has 12 residues. V was pared by 9 bases and J by 9 bases, with 17 bases between. This CDR3 is CASIFESVAQYF. CDR3 in DNA: TGTGCCAGTATTTTCGAGAGTGTGGCCCAGTACTTC.

This chain uses TRBV5-1 with TRBJ1-2, with D tentatively TRBD1 (5 bases). Germline V gene lookup returns CDR1 SGHRS and CDR2 YFSETQ. Deletions cut 0 bases from V and 2 bases from J, with 14 bases between. CDR3 size: 16 residues. CDR3 residues: CASSLASTDRNYGYTF. CDR3 DNA: TGCGCCAGCAGCTTGGCCTCGACAGACCGCAACTATGGCTACACCTTC.

The chain recombines TRBV7-9 with TRBJ2-1; 13 bases map to TRBD2. CDR3 length equals 16 residues. Germline V gene lookup returns CDR1 SEHNR and CDR2 FQNEAQ (reference sequence). The V segment lost 3 bases and the J segment 8 bases; nucleotides outside the gene matches: 7. Here the CDR3 reads CASSLGLAGRNDEQFF. The CDR3 bases are TGTGCCAGCAGCTTGGGACTAGCGGGAAGAAATGATGAGCAGTTCTTC.

The chain combines TRBV28 with TRBJ2-7, with 8 bases aligning to TRBD2. The V gene's germline CDR1 is MDHEN and CDR2 SYDVKM. J lost 2 bases, V lost 5 bases, and 5 bases had no gene match. This CDR3 is 14 amino acids long. The CDR3 coding sequence is TGTGCCAGCAGTACTAGCGGATTCACCTACGAGCAGTACTTC. It specifies CASSTSGFTYEQYF.

This clone was recorded only once. The chain carries TRBV7-6 and TRBJ1-1; 9 bases are a match to TRBD1. Germline-derived CDR1 and CDR2 are SGHVS and FNYEAQ. The CDR3 length is 16 residues. Germline trimming cut 5 bases from V and 7 bases from J; bases unmatched to any gene: 14. The CDR3 reads CASSNNRGRKQGEAFF. The CDR3 DNA sequence: TGTGCCAGCAGCAACAACAGGGGGCGCAAGCAGGGTGAAGCTTTCTTT.

V and J are TRBV30 and TRBJ2-3; D is perhaps TRBD2 (6 bases). CDR1 and CDR2 from the germline V gene are GTSNPN and SVGIG (reference sequence). The CDR3 totals 18 residues. Trimming stripped 4 bases from V and 0 bases from J, with 23 bases between. The CDR3 loop reads CAWKTRQRRDSSTDTQYF. In DNA form, the CDR3 reads TGTGCCTGGAAGACTAGACAGCGACGAGACTCTAGCACAGATACGCAGTATTTT.